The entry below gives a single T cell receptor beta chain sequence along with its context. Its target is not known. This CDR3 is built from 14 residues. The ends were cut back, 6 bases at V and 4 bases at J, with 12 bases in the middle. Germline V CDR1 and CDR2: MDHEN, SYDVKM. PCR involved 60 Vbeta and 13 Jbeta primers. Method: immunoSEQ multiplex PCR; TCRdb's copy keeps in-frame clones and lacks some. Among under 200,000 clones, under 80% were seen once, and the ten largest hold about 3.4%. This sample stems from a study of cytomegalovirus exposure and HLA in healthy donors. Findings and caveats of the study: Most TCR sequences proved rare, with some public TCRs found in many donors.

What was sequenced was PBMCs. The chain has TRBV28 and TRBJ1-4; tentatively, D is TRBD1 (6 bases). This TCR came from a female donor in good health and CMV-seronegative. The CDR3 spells CASRETGNNEKLFF. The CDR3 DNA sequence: TGTGCCAGCAGAGAAACAGGGAATAATGAAAAACTGTTTTTT.